This TCR beta chain was observed in a study of molecular identifiers for immune sequencing clone quantification (dated by TCRdb to the late 2010s). Concerning the study at large: For a replicate experiment, RNA from around 20,000 or 99,000 naive CD8 T cells was divided into five aliquots, of which four were sequenced. The study was a methods study using CD8 T cells to benchmark molecular-identifier clustering-based TCR repertoire sequencing (MIDCIRS) and TCR RNA copy counting. The paper's findings and limits, for the study overall: In CMV-specific effector cells, clones with more than 20 RNA copies accounted for over 99% of molecules, whereas in naive cells such clones accounted for under 1%. The naive libraries included spiked-in Jurkat TCR RNA (about ten copies' worth), and this Jurkat TCR RNA is not part of the donor repertoire. Highly expanded clone sizes could be underestimated because identical TCR molecules may share a barcode. Spiked-in Jurkat TCR RNA equal to a single cell's worth was reported to be detectable even within 1,200,000 naive CD8 T cells. When barcode sub-clustering was left out, chimeric consensus sequences inflated TCR diversity, with chimeras reaching as high as 47%. Approximately 3.1 recovered TCR RNA copies per cell were obtained by modeling, versus about 9 by digital PCR, implying a capture efficiency of approximately 30%.

Libraries were built with PCR. Sequenced on a NextSeq 500. Bulk TCR libraries were generated as previously described, with the TCR primers listed in Table S5 used. Purification of total RNA was performed with the Qiagen AllPrep DNA/RNA kit. Reads from multiple sequencing runs of the same library were pooled before analysis. The paper's processing steps were these. Reads were retained only if the reads had an exact TCR constant sequence, and the retained reads were trimmed to 150 nt and grouped according to their 12-nt molecular barcodes. Within each barcode group, reads were sub-clustered at a 15% Levenshtein threshold, and quality-weighted consensus sequences were built per RNA molecule. Non-functional sequences were filtered out, along with any lower-count sequence sitting one edit away from another sequence. Based on fitting two negative binomial distributions, any barcode sub-cluster with under 20% of the maximum read count was discarded. TCRdb reworked the public reads: Q25 trimming with fastp, MiXCR clone assembly, productive beta chains retained. For every CDR3 protein sequence, its rows merge into one entry that carries the most common genes and DNA. V and J calls and clone size were set by TCRdb, not the authors. The sample has about 500,000 distinct CDR3 sequences on record, about 26% of them singletons. The ten largest make up 0.7% to 0.9% of the sample.

This clonotype showed up just a few times. The antigen it binds to is not known. Base qualities are not provided; no much larger clone lies one nucleotide away. For CDR1 and CDR2, the germline V gene (reference sequence) lists MNHEY and SMNVEV. Counted from cysteine to phenylalanine, this CDR3 has 14 amino acids. Only the CDR3 part of the read is kept: 42 bases, read in frame from the first base. The germline ends are 12 bases apart after V is trimmed by 2 bases and J by 4 bases. Naive CD8 T cell libraries were made from about 20,000 to 1,000,000 sorted cells using 10%, 30% or 50% of purified RNA. Naive CD8 T cells were FACS-sorted as CD8+CD4-CCR7+CD45RA+ on a BD FACSAria II into RLT Plus buffer. To test detection sensitivity, Jurkat RNA equal to 10 or so TCR copies was added to samples of about 17,000-1,100,000 naive CD8 T cells. Enrichment of CD8 T cells was performed with RosetteSep CD8+ T Cell Enrichment Cocktail and Ficoll-Paque, after which ACK red cell lysis was carried out.

Material for sequencing was naive CD8+ T cells from blood, with Jurkat cell RNA spiked in. The cell subset or site label on this specimen signifies: FACS-sorted CD8+CD4-CCR7+CD45RA+ naive T cells. This TCR came from a human donor in good health. Some libraries in this study had Jurkat cell RNA spiked in. The sequence joins TRBV27 to TRBJ2-7; TRBD1 is perhaps the D gene, given 6 matching bases. This receptor carries the CDR3 CASSLGARGYEQYF. In nucleotide form, the sequence is TGTGCCAGCAGTTTAGGCGCCAGGGGTTACGAGCAGTACTTC.